This T cell receptor (beta chain) stems from a study of glioma-infiltrating T cells. The overall study: Samples included WHO grade II oligodendrogliomas or astrocytomas and initial-diagnosis grade IV glioblastomas. Target coverage was about 4.5- to 11-fold for about 1 million blood T cells.

This clonotype appeared many times. This CDR3 comprises 13 residues. Germline-derived CDR1 and CDR2 are LGHNA and YSLEER. V shed 8 bases and J shed 4 bases, with 14 bases lying between them. The iRepertoire nested amplicon-rescue multiplex PCR amplified TCR alpha and beta CDR3s from RNA. TCRdb reanalysed the multiplex PCR reads using MiXCR and keeps one entry per CDR3 protein. The repertoire holds about 410,000 distinct CDR3 sequences, 41% seen once, with approximately 12% in the top ten. This clonotype was sampled from a human donor with low-grade glioma or glioblastoma, undergoing nonglioma brain surgery, or in good health (not recorded which). V and J are TRBV4-3 and TRBJ1-2; no firm D call. The sequenced sample was glioma tissue, nonneoplastic brain tissue, or PBMCs (not recorded which). The CDR3 spells CASGPTGGYGYTF. Here the CDR3 DNA reads TGCGCCAGCGGGCCAACGGGAGGCTATGGCTACACCTTC.